Reported below is one T cell receptor (beta chain). Its antigen remains unidentified. In the PCR, 60 Vbeta and 13 Jbeta primers were used. TCRdb keeps only in-frame clones here, not all; method: immunoSEQ multiplex PCR. The top ten hold 3.5% to 4.5% of the sample, which has approximately 99,000 clones, 73% seen once. This record belongs to a study of cytomegalovirus exposure and HLA in healthy donors. Findings of the study overall: A later analysis reportedly found fewer N-insertions in an Asian-associated ancestry cluster than the roughly 670-donor mean. TCR beta chain V- and J-gene trimming was linked, in a later analysis, to a missense variant in DCLRE1C. Published work reported that the classifier diagnosed cytomegalovirus status with high specificity and sensitivity. The dataset shows that most TCR sequences were rare, while some public TCRs occurred in many donors.

The CDR3 length is 15 residues. Germline V gene data show CDR1 as SGHRS and CDR2 as YFSETQ. V dropped 5 bases and J dropped 1; count of bases not matched to a gene: 4. Material for sequencing was PBMCs. This receptor was obtained from a man aged 40-49 years in good health and CMV-seronegative. The chain uses TRBV5-1 and TRBJ2-5; 11 positions match TRBD2. This CDR3 reads CASSRGLAAQETQYF. In DNA, the CDR3 is TGCGCCAGCAGTCGGGGACTAGCGGCCCAAGAGACCCAGTACTTC.